Listed below are T cell receptor beta chains from one sample, sequenced in a study of blood T cell repertoires in COVID-19. Profiled with immunoSEQ multiplex PCR; TCRdb holds only in-frame clones, not every one. Here the sample spans about 95,000 clones, about nine tenths being singletons. The source material was peripheral blood. These receptors came from a man aged 60 to 75 with COVID-19, enrolled during active disease. The CDR3 runs from the conserved cysteine through the conserved F or W. The order of the fields is V gene, J gene, clone size, D gene, CDR3 DNA, CDR3 protein. The D gene is left open where the match is weak. Rows give clone size only sometimes, using once, few, many, or a class for an expanded clone.

v_call: TRBV11-2
j_call: TRBJ2-1
clone_size: NA
d_call: NA
cdr3_nt: TGTGCCAGCAGCGCCCGGACAGATCTCTACAATGAGCAGTTCTTC
cdr3_aa: CASSARTDLYNEQFF

v_call: TRBV7-2
j_call: TRBJ2-2
clone_size: NA
d_call: NA
cdr3_nt: TGTGCCAGCAGCTTAGTGAGGGTCGCGAACACCGGGGAGCTGTTTTTT
cdr3_aa: CASSLVRVANTGELFF

v_call: TRBV10-3
j_call: TRBJ2-3
clone_size: NA
d_call: NA
cdr3_nt: TGTGCCATCGGTGACACAGGAGGCACAGATACGCAGTATTTT
cdr3_aa: CAIGDTGGTDTQYF

v_call: TRBV11-3
j_call: TRBJ2-1
clone_size: NA
d_call: TRBD2
cdr3_nt: TGTGCCAGCAGCGGAGCGGGGAAAAGCTCCTACAATGAGCAGTTCTTC
cdr3_aa: CASSGAGKSSYNEQFF

v_call: TRBV5-4
j_call: TRBJ1-2
clone_size: NA
d_call: NA
cdr3_nt: TGTGCCAGCAGCTCAGACAGCTATGGCTACACCTTC
cdr3_aa: CASSSDSYGYTF

v_call: TRBV28
j_call: TRBJ2-5
clone_size: once
d_call: NA
cdr3_nt: TGTGCCAGCAGCCCCGCCTCCGGAGGACAAGAGACCCAGTACTTC
cdr3_aa: CASSPASGGQETQYF

v_call: TRBV7-2
j_call: TRBJ2-1
clone_size: NA
d_call: TRBD2
cdr3_nt: TGTGCCAGCGGAGGAGCGGGAAGGTGGAATGAGCAGTTCTTC
cdr3_aa: CASGGAGRWNEQFF

v_call: TRBV11-2
j_call: TRBJ2-3
clone_size: NA
d_call: NA
cdr3_nt: TGTGCCAGCAGCTTGAACCTGCAGGGTAGGAGCACAGATACGCAGTATTTT
cdr3_aa: CASSLNLQGRSTDTQYF

v_call: TRBV18
j_call: TRBJ1-5
clone_size: NA
d_call: NA
cdr3_nt: TGTGCCAGCTCTCCCGCGCCCTATCAGCCCCAGCATTTT
cdr3_aa: CASSPAPYQPQHF

v_call: TRBV7-9
j_call: TRBJ2-5
clone_size: NA
d_call: TRBD1
cdr3_nt: TGTGCCAGCAGCTTAGCGCGAGGGGGCGTAGAGACCCAGTACTTC
cdr3_aa: CASSLARGGVETQYF

v_call: TRBV11-2
j_call: TRBJ1-2
clone_size: NA
d_call: NA
cdr3_nt: TGTGCCAGCAGCTTCGAGCCCCTTCTATCCGCTAACTATGGCTACACCTTC
cdr3_aa: CASSFEPLLSANYGYTF